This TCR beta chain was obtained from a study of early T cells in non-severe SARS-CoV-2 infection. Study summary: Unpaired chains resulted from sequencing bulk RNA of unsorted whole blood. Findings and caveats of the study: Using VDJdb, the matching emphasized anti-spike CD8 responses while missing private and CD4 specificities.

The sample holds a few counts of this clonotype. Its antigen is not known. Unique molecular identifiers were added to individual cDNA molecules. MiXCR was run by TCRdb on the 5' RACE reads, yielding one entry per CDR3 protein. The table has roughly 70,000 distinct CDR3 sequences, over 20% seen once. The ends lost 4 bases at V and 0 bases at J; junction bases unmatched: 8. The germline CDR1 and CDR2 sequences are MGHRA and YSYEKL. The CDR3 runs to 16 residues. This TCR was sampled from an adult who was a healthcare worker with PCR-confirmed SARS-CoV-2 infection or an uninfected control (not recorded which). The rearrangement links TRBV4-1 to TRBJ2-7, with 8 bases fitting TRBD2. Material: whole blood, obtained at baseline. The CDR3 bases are TGCGCCAGCAGCCGTTTCAGCGGGGGTGTCTCCTACGAGCAGTACTTC. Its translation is CASSRFSGGVSYEQYF.